This is a list of T cell receptor beta chains from one sample in a study of blood T cell repertoires in COVID-19. Sequenced by immunoSEQ multiplex PCR; TCRdb stores in-frame clones only, minus some. The sample contains 350,000 or so clones, roughly 84% of which appear only once. Sequences were obtained from PBMCs or T cells enriched from blood (not recorded which). The receptors were gathered from a woman aged 30 to 39 who had recovered from COVID-19. Both conserved end residues are part of each CDR3. A D gene is named only where the DNA matches it firmly. Expanded clones are given a class, and other clones once, few, many or no size at all.

>NA|TRBJ1-4|NA|TRBV19
TGTGCCAGTAGTATTGGGGCAGGGGTAGGAGAAAAACTGTTTTTT
CASSIGAGVGEKLFF
>TRBD1|TRBJ2-1|NA|TRBV7-6
TGTGCCAGCAGTCCTGGACAGGAGAATGAGCAGTTCTTC
CASSPGQENEQFF
>TRBD1|TRBJ1-6|NA|TRBV5-4
TGTGCCAGCAGCTTGGCCACAGGGGGCCCCTATAATTCACCCCTCCACTTT
CASSLATGGPYNSPLHF
>NA|TRBJ2-5|NA|TRBV15
TGTGCCACCAGCAGAGATTTATCGGAGACCCAGTACTTC
CATSRDLSETQYF
>TRBD1|TRBJ2-2|few|TRBV15
TGTGCCACCAAGGCGCCGGGACAGGGGGTCGTCGGGGAGCTGTTTTTT
CATKAPGQGVVGELFF
>NA|TRBJ2-3|NA|TRBV6-1
TGTGCCAGCAGTGAAGCGCGATCGCTGGATACGCAGTATTTT
CASSEARSLDTQYF
>NA|TRBJ1-4|once|TRBV19
TGTGCCAGTGCTGAGGCCGTTGCAACTAATGAAAAACTGTTTTTT
CASAEAVATNEKLFF
>NA|TRBJ2-2|few|TRBV11-3
TGTGCCAGCAGCCCCGGGACCGGGGAGCTGTTTTTT
CASSPGTGELFF
>TRBD1|TRBJ2-4|NA|TRBV28
TGTGCCAGCAGTCACAGGGGGCTTGCCAAAAACATTCAGTACTTC
CASSHRGLAKNIQYF
>TRBD2|TRBJ2-2|few|TRBV4-1
TGCGCCAGCAGCCTCATCGGGACTAGCGGGGGGCGGGACACCGGGGAGCTGTTTTTT
CASSLIGTSGGRDTGELFF
>NA|TRBJ1-2|NA|TRBV27
TGTGCCAGCAGTCCAGTCTCATTATCTGGTGGCTACACCTTC
CASSPVSLSGGYTF
>NA|TRBJ1-4|NA|TRBV3-1/TRBV3-2
TGTGCCAGCAGCCAAGATCTTGGCGGGCGGAATGAAAAACTGTTTTTT
CASSQDLGGRNEKLFF
>TRBD2|TRBJ2-3|once|TRBV5-4
TGTGCCAGCAGCACGAGAGATAGCGGGGGGGCCGCAGATACGCAGTATTTT
CASSTRDSGGAADTQYF
>NA|TRBJ1-6|NA|TRBV6-1
TGTGCCAGCAGTGAACTCCCCGGGGTTGGAAATTCACCCCTCCACTTT
CASSELPGVGNSPLHF
>TRBD2|TRBJ2-7|NA|TRBV6-2/TRBV6-3
TGTGCCAGCAGTTACGTTGGCGGGGGGACTTACGAGCAGTACTTC
CASSYVGGGTYEQYF
>NA|TRBJ1-6|NA|TRBV4-3
TGCGCCAGCAGCCAAGGCGACAGGCAACTTAATTCACCCCTCCACTTT
CASSQGDRQLNSPLHF
>TRBD1|TRBJ1-3|NA|TRBV5-4
TGTGCCAGCAGCCCTGGAGGGACAGGAGCCTCTGGAAACACCATATATTTT
CASSPGGTGASGNTIYF
>NA|TRBJ1-2|NA|TRBV4-1
TGCGCCAGCAGCCAAGGCGGATACTATGGCTACACCTTC
CASSQGGYYGYTF
>TRBD1|TRBJ1-1|NA|TRBV2
TGTGCCAGCAGTTATAGGACAGGGGGTAAGAACACTGAAGCTTTCTTT
CASSYRTGGKNTEAFF
>NA|TRBJ1-1|few|TRBV15
TGTGCCACCAGCAGAGATTGGCGGGGCTCGGGCACTGAAGCTTTCTTT
CATSRDWRGSGTEAFF
>TRBD1|TRBJ1-2|NA|TRBV9
TGTGCCAGCAGCGTAGAGGGACAGTCCAACTATGGCTACACCTTC
CASSVEGQSNYGYTF
>NA|TRBJ1-1|NA|TRBV28
TGTGCCAGCAGTCTCGGGACACGACCGAAGAACACTGAAGCTTTCTTT
CASSLGTRPKNTEAFF
>TRBD2|TRBJ2-2|NA|TRBV2
TGTGCCAGCAGACCCGGGACTATAAACACCGGGGAGCTGTTTTTT
CASRPGTINTGELFF
>TRBD1|TRBJ1-2|NA|TRBV28
TGTGCCAGCAGCCAATACCGACAGGGACTCTATGGCTACACCTTC
CASSQYRQGLYGYTF
>TRBD1|TRBJ2-3|NA|TRBV5-8
TGTGCCAGCAGCTTGCGTTCGCGGGCGACAGGGGACAGTCAGTATTTT
CASSLRSRATGDSQYF
>NA|TRBJ2-7|NA|TRBV9
TGTGCCAGCAGTTCGGGGAGTGGGTACGAGCAGTACTTC
CASSSGSGYEQYF
>NA|TRBJ1-1|few|TRBV5-6
TGTGCCAGCAGCTTGGGCGACAGAGAAGCTTTCTTT
CASSLGDREAFF
>TRBD2|TRBJ2-1|NA|TRBV9
TGTGCCAGCAGCGTCGCGGGGGATTCTTACAATGAGCAGTTCTTC
CASSVAGDSYNEQFF
>NA|TRBJ2-7|NA|TRBV7-2
TGTGCCAGCAGCTGGGGATCGGGGGTTTCCGAGCAGTACTTC
CASSWGSGVSEQYF
>TRBD1|TRBJ1-2|NA|TRBV2
TGTGCCAGCAGAACCGGGACAGGGGGCGGGTATGGCTACACCTTC
CASRTGTGGGYGYTF
>TRBD1|TRBJ2-5|NA|TRBV9
TGTGCCAGCAGCGTTCGGGACAGGGTAGAGACCCAGTACTTC
CASSVRDRVETQYF
>TRBD2|TRBJ2-3|NA|TRBV4-1
TGCGCCAGCAGCCATTTTTCGGGGGGGCCAGCAGATACGCAGTATTTT
CASSHFSGGPADTQYF
>NA|TRBJ1-1|NA|TRBV6-1
TGTGCCAGCAGTGGCGTCGACTTCCTTAGGGGCACTGAAGCTTTCTTT
CASSGVDFLRGTEAFF
>TRBD1|TRBJ2-1|few|TRBV7-9
TGTGCCAGCAGCCCACAGGGGGCGAGCAATGAGCAGTTCTTC
CASSPQGASNEQFF
>NA|TRBJ2-2|NA|TRBV7-8
TGTGCCAGCAGCCCCGGACAATCGAACACCGGGGAGCTGTTTTTT
CASSPGQSNTGELFF